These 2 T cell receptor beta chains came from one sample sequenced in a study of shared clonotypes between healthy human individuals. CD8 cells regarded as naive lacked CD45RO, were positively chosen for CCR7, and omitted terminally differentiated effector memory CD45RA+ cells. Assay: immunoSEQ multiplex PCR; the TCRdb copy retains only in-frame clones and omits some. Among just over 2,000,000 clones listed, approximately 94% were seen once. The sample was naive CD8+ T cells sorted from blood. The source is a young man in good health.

The CDR3, as DNA: TGTGCCAGCAGTTTTGGGACAGGTCTCTACGAGCAGTACTTC. It translates to CASSFGTGLYEQYF. The V and J genes are TRBV27 and TRBJ2-7, with 8 bases fitting TRBD1. The CDR3 extends over 14 amino acids. The V and J ends lost 3 bases and 3 bases, in that order; junction bases with no gene match: 4. Germline V lookup: CDR1 MNHEY, CDR2 SMNVEV (reference sequence).

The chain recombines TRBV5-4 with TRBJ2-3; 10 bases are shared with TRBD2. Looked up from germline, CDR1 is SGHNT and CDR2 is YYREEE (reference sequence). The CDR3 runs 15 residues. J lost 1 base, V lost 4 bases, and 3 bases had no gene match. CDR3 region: CASSTLAGGTDTQYF. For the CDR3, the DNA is TGTGCCAGCAGCACCCTAGCGGGGGGCACAGATACGCAGTATTTT.